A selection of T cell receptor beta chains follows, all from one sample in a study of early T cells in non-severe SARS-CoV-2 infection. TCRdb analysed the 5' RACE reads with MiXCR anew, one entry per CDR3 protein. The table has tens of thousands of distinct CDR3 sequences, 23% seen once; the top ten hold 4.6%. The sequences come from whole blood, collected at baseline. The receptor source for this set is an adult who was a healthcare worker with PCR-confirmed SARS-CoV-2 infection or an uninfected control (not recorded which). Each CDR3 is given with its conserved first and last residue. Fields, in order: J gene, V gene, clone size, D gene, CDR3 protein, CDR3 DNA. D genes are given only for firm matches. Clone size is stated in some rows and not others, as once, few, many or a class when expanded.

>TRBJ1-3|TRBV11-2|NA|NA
CASSLGGAGNTIYF
TGTGCCAGCAGCTTAGGGGGTGCTGGAAACACCATATATTTT
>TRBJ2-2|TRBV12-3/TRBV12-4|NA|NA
CASSFSGPTGELFF
TGTGCCAGCAGTTTTTCCGGTCCCACCGGGGAGCTGTTTTTT
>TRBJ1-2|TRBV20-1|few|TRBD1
CSAPVQGASVYGYTF
TGCAGTGCTCCCGTACAGGGGGCGTCGGTCTATGGCTACACCTTC
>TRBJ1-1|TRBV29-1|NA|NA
CSAVPQDTEAFF
TGCAGCGCCGTACCACAGGACACTGAAGCTTTCTTT
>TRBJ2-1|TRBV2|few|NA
CASRNRDSNEQFF
TGTGCCAGCAGGAACAGGGATTCCAATGAGCAGTTCTTC
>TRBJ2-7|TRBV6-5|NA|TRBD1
CASSLGQVYEQYF
TGTGCCAGCAGTCTGGGACAGGTCTACGAGCAGTACTTC
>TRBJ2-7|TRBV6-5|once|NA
CASSGRGPTYEQYF
TGTGCCAGCAGCGGCAGGGGTCCAACCTACGAGCAGTACTTC
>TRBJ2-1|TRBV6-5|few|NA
CASRGYNEQFF
TGTGCCAGCAGAGGGTACAATGAGCAGTTCTTC
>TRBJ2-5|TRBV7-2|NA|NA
CASRLTETQYF
TGTGCCAGCAGACTTACGGAGACCCAGTACTTC
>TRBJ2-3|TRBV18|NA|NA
CASSPLVKDTQYF
TGTGCCAGCTCACCACTCGTGAAAGATACGCAGTATTTT
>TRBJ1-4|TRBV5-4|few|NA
CASSRQAGTNEKLFF
TGTGCCAGCAGCAGACAGGCGGGGACTAATGAAAAACTGTTTTTT
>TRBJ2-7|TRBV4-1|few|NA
CASSHGDQDYEQYF
TGCGCCAGCAGCCATGGGGACCAAGACTACGAGCAGTACTTC
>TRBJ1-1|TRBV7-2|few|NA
CASSRDSSAFF
TGTGCCAGCAGCCGGGACTCTTCCGCTTTCTTT
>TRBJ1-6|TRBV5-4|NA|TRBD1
CASSFVTGDSPLHF
TGTGCCAGCAGCTTTGTCACAGGGGATTCACCCCTCCACTTT
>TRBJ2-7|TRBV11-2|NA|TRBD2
CASSLDRTRYYEQYF
TGTGCCAGCAGCTTAGATCGGACTAGATACTACGAGCAGTACTTC
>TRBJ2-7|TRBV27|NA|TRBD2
CASREGRGAYEQYF
TGTGCCAGCCGGGAGGGGAGGGGGGCCTACGAGCAGTACTTC
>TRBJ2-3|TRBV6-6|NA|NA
CASSYSRSGSAADTQYF
TGTGCCAGCAGTTACTCGAGGTCTGGTTCAGCCGCAGATACGCAGTATTTT
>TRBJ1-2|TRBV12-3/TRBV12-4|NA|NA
CASSFLGRTYGYTF
TGTGCCAGCAGTTTTTTAGGACGTACTTATGGCTACACCTTC
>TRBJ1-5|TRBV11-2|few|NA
CASSLGTDSLSNQPQHF
TGTGCCAGCAGCTTAGGTACGGACAGCCTTAGCAATCAGCCCCAGCATTTT
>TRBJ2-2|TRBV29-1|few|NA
CSVESSNTGELFF
TGCAGCGTTGAATCCAGCAACACCGGGGAGCTGTTTTTT
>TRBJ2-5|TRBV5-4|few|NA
CASSPRGGVETQYF
TGTGCCAGCAGCCCCCGAGGGGGGGTGGAGACCCAGTACTTC
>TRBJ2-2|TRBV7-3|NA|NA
CASSPGQTNTGELFF
TGTGCCAGCAGCCCCGGACAGACCAACACCGGGGAGCTGTTTTTT
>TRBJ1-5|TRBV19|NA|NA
CASSRERAENQPQHF
TGTGCCAGTAGTCGAGAAAGGGCCGAAAATCAGCCCCAGCATTTT